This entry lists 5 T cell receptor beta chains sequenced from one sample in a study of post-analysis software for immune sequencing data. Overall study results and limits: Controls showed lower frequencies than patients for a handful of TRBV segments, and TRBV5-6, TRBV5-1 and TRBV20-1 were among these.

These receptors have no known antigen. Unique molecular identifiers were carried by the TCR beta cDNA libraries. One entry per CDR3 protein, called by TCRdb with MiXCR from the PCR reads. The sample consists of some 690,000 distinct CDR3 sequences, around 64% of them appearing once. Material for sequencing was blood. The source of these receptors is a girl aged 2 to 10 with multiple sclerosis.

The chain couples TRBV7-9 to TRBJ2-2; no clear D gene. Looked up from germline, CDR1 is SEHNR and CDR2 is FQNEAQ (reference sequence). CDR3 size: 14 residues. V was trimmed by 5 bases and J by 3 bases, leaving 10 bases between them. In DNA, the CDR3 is TGTGCCAGCAGCGACTGGATTGACACCGGGGAGCTGTTTTTT. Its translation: CASSDWIDTGELFF.

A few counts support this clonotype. This CDR3 is CASSLGPSGRAVGFF. The CDR3 bases are TGTGCCAGCAGTTTAGGGCCTAGCGGGAGGGCCGTGGGGTTCTTC. The chain employs TRBV12-3 or TRBV12-4 and TRBJ2-1; TRBD2 aligns across 12 bases. The CDR3 is made up of 15 amino acids. J gave up 15 bases and V 1 base, and 10 bases lay outside the gene matches.

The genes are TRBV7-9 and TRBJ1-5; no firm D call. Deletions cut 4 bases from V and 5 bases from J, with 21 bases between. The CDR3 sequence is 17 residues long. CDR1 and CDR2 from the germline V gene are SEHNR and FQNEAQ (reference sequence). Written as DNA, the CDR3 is TGTGCCAGCAGCTACGTCCTAGGAGAGGGTACGGATCAGCCCCAGCATTTT. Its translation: CASSYVLGEGTDQPQHF.

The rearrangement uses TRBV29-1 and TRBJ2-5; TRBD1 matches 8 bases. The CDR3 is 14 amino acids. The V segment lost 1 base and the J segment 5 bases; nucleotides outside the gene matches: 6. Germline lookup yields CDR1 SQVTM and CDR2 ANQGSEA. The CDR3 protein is CSVEGDRGGETQYF. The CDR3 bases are TGCAGCGTTGAAGGCGACAGGGGTGGGGAGACCCAGTACTTC.

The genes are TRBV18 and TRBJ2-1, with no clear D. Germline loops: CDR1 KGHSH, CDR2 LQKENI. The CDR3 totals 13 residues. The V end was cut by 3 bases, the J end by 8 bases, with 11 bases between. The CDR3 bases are TGTGCCAGCTCACCGGTCGAGAGGCATGAGCAGTTCTTC. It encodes CASSPVERHEQFF.